Below are 17 T cell receptor beta chains sequenced from a single sample in a study of vaccination effects on CD4 cells after COVID-19. ViraFEST assay sequencing came after antigen-specific CD4+ T cells were expanded with viral peptide pools. Between days 9 and 11 of culture, CD4+ T cells were separated out. Each vaccine recipient was nucleocapsid antibody negative and had no prior SARS-CoV-2 infection. Which antigens these TCRs recognize remains unknown. TCRdb keeps only in-frame clones here, not all; method: immunoSEQ multiplex PCR. The table includes under 25,000 clones, roughly two thirds detected once. The sample in question was CD4+ T cells from PBMCs cultured with SARS-CoV-2 spike peptides, obtained before COVID-19 vaccination. The source is a human donor who received a COVID-19 vaccine.

This clone has just one count. The J gene is TRBJ2-5, the V gene TRBV7-9; 10 nucleotides line up with TRBD2. CDR1 is SEHNR, CDR2 FQNEAQ, per germline (reference sequence). V gave up 4 bases and J gave up 5 bases; unmatched junction bases: 13. The CDR3 is 17 residues long. Written as DNA, the CDR3 is TGTGCCAGCAGCTCCCGACTTGGACTAGCGGTCCTGGAGACCCAGTACTTC. This gives the protein CASSSRLGLAVLETQYF. The full variable domain, rest sourced from reference TRBV7-9 and TRBJ2-5, is DTGVSQNPRHKITKRGQNVTFRCDPISEHNRLYWYRQTLGQGPEFLTYFQNEAQLEKSRLLSDRFSAERPKGSFSTLEIQRTEQGDSAMYLCASSSRLGLAVLETQYFGPGTRLLVL.

V usage is TRBV28 and J usage is TRBJ2-5; TRBD1 aligns across 11 bases. The CDR3 is made up of 15 amino acids. V trimming: 6 bases; J trimming: 2 bases; junction bases outside the gene matches: 5. Germline values: CDR1 MDHEN, CDR2 SYDVKM. CDR3 in DNA: TGTGCCAGCAGCGGACAGGGGGCTGGTCAAGAGACCCAGTACTTC. Translating gives CASSGQGAGQETQYF.

The chain joins TRBV2 to TRBJ1-3; 9 nucleotides line up with TRBD1. V shed 8 bases and J 11 bases; nucleotides not matched to a gene: 13. Germline assignment: CDR1 SNHLY and CDR2 FYNNEI. The CDR3 has 14 residues. The CDR3 bases are TGTGCCAGCTGGGGAACACCGGGACAGGGTCCCATATATTTT. Its translation is CASWGTPGQGPIYF.

Only a few counts were recorded for this clone. CDR3 nucleotide sequence: TGTGCCAGCAGCAAAAGACAGGGAGATAATTCACCCCTCCACTTT. It specifies CASSKRQGDNSPLHF. V gene TRBV21-1 combines with J gene TRBJ1-6; the table gives TRBD1 as D, unverified against the DNA. TRBV21-1 constitutes a pseudogene. CDR3 length equals 15 residues.

The chain uses TRBV18 and TRBJ2-7, with D perhaps TRBD2 (5 bases). Germline V gene data show CDR1 as KGHSH and CDR2 as LQKENI. CDR3 size: 12 residues. V was shortened by 3 bases and J by 6 bases, with 9 bases between the two germline ends. DNA for the CDR3: TGTGCCAGCTCACCGAATGAGGGCGAGCAGTACTTC. It yields the protein CASSPNEGEQYF.

This clone was detected only once. V and J are TRBV7-2 and TRBJ1-1; TRBD1 aligns across 8 bases. Per the germline V gene, CDR1 is SGHTA and CDR2 is FQGNSA. Trimming took 1 base from V and 4 from J; bases not matched to a gene: 5. The CDR3 has 15 residues. The CDR3 protein is CASSLVQGAGTEAFF. Written as DNA, the CDR3 is TGTGCCAGCAGCTTAGTCCAGGGGGCTGGCACTGAAGCTTTCTTT.

This clone was seen a handful of times. The rearrangement joins TRBV5-8 to TRBJ1-2; TRBD1 matches 9 bases. Trimming removed 3 bases from V and 4 bases from J; junction bases left unmatched: 10. The CDR3 length is 16 residues. Germline loops: CDR1 SGHTS, CDR2 YDEGEE. The CDR3 DNA sequence: TGTGCCAGCAGCTCCGACACGGGACAGGGAGGCTATGGCTACACCTTC. Translating it yields CASSSDTGQGGYGYTF.

V and J are TRBV6-5 and TRBJ2-7; possibly TRBD1 for D (6 bases). The CDR3 is made up of 15 amino acids. The ends were cut back, 6 bases at V and 4 bases at J, with 19 bases in the middle. Looked up from germline, CDR1 is MNHEY and CDR2 is SVGAGI. The CDR3 reads CASRGLGGVQYEQYF. The DNA for the CDR3 is TGTGCCAGCAGGGGCTTAGGGGGTGTTCAGTACGAGCAGTACTTC.

This clone occurred a few times. The rearrangement uses TRBV6-2 or TRBV6-3 and TRBJ2-3, with TRBD2 matching over 9 bases. This CDR3 spans 13 amino acids. V shed 5 bases, J shed 7 bases, and the junction held 4 bases outside the gene matches. CDR1 MNHEY and CDR2 SVGEGT come from the germline V gene. The CDR3 spells CASSQGLANTQYF. The CDR3 DNA reads as TGTGCCAGCAGTCAGGGACTAGCAAATACGCAGTATTTT.

This rearrangement joins TRBV24-1 to TRBJ2-1; D tentatively fits TRBD1 or TRBD2 (5 bases each). Germline V gives CDR1 KGHDR, CDR2 SFDVKD. CDR3 size: 16 residues. V was pared by 3 bases and J by 0 bases, with 11 bases between. The chain's CDR3 is CATSDAGTRSYNEQFF. The CDR3 DNA follows: TGTGCCACCAGTGATGCCGGGACCCGCTCCTACAATGAGCAGTTCTTC.

The chain is built from TRBV6-6 and TRBJ1-1; the match to TRBD1 covers 7 bases. The V and J ends lost 2 bases and 0 bases, in that order; junction bases with no gene match: 6. In germline, CDR1 is MNHNY, CDR2 SVGAGI (reference sequence). CDR3 size: 16 residues. Here the CDR3 DNA reads TGTGCCAGCAGTTACCCGAGGAGGGGGCTGAACACTGAAGCTTTCTTT. As protein: CASSYPRRGLNTEAFF.

This chain connects TRBV3-1 (or the pseudogene TRBV3-2) to TRBJ1-3; no clear D gene. This CDR3 is 14 amino acids long. CDR1 and CDR2 (germline): LGHDT, YNNKEL (reference sequence). V was trimmed by 1 base and J by 7 bases, leaving 11 bases between them. The CDR3 reads CASSQGLRDNTIYF. The CDR3 DNA reads TGTGCCAGCAGCCAAGGACTCCGTGACAACACCATATATTTT.

The chain combines TRBV3-1 (or the pseudogene TRBV3-2) with TRBJ2-7; TRBD1 is a possible D gene (6 bases). Trimming removed 4 bases at V and 3 bases at J, with 13 bases between. This CDR3 spans 14 amino acids. The germline V gene encodes CDR1 LGHDT and CDR2 YNNKEL (reference sequence). CDR3 amino acids: CASSLNDRSYEQYF. In nucleotides, the CDR3 is TGTGCCAGCAGCCTCAACGACAGGAGCTACGAGCAGTACTTC.

V and J are TRBV19 and TRBJ2-7; D possibly corresponds to TRBD1 (6 bases). This CDR3 region has 13 residues. Trimming left V 5 bases short and J 5 bases short, with 13 bases between. The germline CDR1 and CDR2 sequences are LNHDA and SQIVND (reference sequence). CDR3 region: CASSPTNRDEQYF. In DNA, the CDR3 is TGTGCCAGTAGTCCGACGAACAGGGACGAGCAGTACTTC.

Written as DNA, the CDR3 is TGTGCCAGTAGGACTGGACAAACGGGTCAGCCCCAGCATTTT. It translates to CASRTGQTGQPQHF. The V call is TRBV19, the J call TRBJ1-5, with a tentative D call TRBD1 (5 bases). Deletions cut 6 bases from V and 6 bases from J, with 15 bases between. The CDR3 covers 14 residues. Germline V lookup: CDR1 LNHDA, CDR2 SQIVND (reference sequence). Filled out from reference TRBV19 and TRBJ1-5, the complete variable domain reads DGGITQSPKYLFRKEGQNVTLSCEQNLNHDAMYWYRQDPGQGLRLIYYSQIVNDFQKGDIAEGYSVSREKKESFPLTVTSAQKNPTAFYLCASRTGQTGQPQHFGDGTRLSIL.

This chain uses TRBV5-5 with TRBJ2-5; D might be TRBD1 or TRBD2, each matching 5 bases. V lost 4 bases and J 5 bases, leaving 18 bases between the germline ends. This CDR3 region has 15 residues. Germline V gene lookup returns CDR1 SGHKS and CDR2 YYEKEE (reference sequence). For the CDR3, the DNA is TGTGCCAGCAGCCGGAGGTTGGGGCCCATCGAGACCCAGTACTTC. Translation gives CASSRRLGPIETQYF.

The V and J genes are TRBV24-1 and TRBJ1-2, with D unclear. The CDR3 totals 12 residues. Germline V lookup: CDR1 KGHDR, CDR2 SFDVKD. V dropped 6 bases and J dropped 5 bases, with 9 bases sitting between them. CDR3 nucleotide sequence: TGTGCCACCAGTTCGGGGATATATGGCTACACCTTC. Protein sequence: CATSSGIYGYTF.